The 17 T cell receptor beta chains listed next were all sequenced from one sample in a study of blood T cells in healthy people across ages (dated by TCRdb to about 2015). Receptor amplification or capture employed 5' RACE. Sequencing was carried out with an Illumina HiSeq 2500. A second PCR of roughly 7 to 11 cycles was performed with a sample-barcoded 5' primer and a J-beta primer mix. Clones were called with MiXCR by TCRdb after fastp trimmed the public reads at Q25, and only in-frame beta chains were retained. All rows with the same CDR3 protein become a single entry with the most common DNA and genes. The sample profile shows roughly 680,000 distinct CDR3 sequences; 20% to 25% of them were found once. Roughly 3.6% of the sample lies in the top ten. The sequencing input was blood. These receptors originate from a man aged 65-85 years in good health.

Points on this clonotype: It may be a read error: a sequence one base away is much more abundant. The chain uses TRBV7-2 and TRBJ2-5, with 14 bases fitting TRBD2. The DNA matches TRBJ2-1 better at its end, which makes the J call doubtful. The CDR3 has 19 residues. CDR1 and CDR2 (germline): SGHTA, FQGNSA. CDR3 sequence reads: CASSALPGLAGVFYSEQFF. CDR3 sequence (DNA): TGTGCCAGCAGCGCCTTGCCGGGACTAGCGGGAGTGTTCTACAGTGAGCAGTTCTTC.

This clonotype has ten or more counts. This rearrangement joins TRBV28 to TRBJ2-3; D uncertain. V lost 8 bases and J lost 4, with 7 bases in between. CDR1 is MDHEN, CDR2 SYDVKM, per germline. CDR3 size: 11 residues. The DNA of the CDR3 is TGTGCCAGCGGAGCGCCAGATACGCAGTATTTT. This translates into CASGAPDTQYF.

This chain uses TRBV19 with TRBJ2-5; tentative D call: TRBD2 (6 bases). The germline gives CDR1 LNHDA, CDR2 SQIVND (reference sequence). The CDR3 totals 14 residues. Trimming stripped 7 bases from V and 5 bases from J, with 17 bases between. CDR3 sequence (DNA): TGTGCCAGTACTCTAGCGCTCGGAGAGGAGACCCAGTACTTC. Translated, it gives CASTLALGEETQYF.

V and J are TRBV4-1 and TRBJ1-3; D may be TRBD1 (5 bases). The CDR3 loop spans 17 amino acids. The V gene's germline CDR1 is MGHRA and CDR2 YSYEKL. Deletions cut 0 bases from V and 0 bases from J, with 12 bases between. CDR3 sequence (DNA): TGCGCCAGCAGCCAAGAGTGGCGGGGGATCTCTGGAAACACCATATATTTT. Translation gives CASSQEWRGISGNTIYF.

This clonotype was detected a few times. The chain couples TRBV20-1 to TRBJ1-1, with D hard to call. V dropped 3 bases and J dropped 4 bases, with 9 bases sitting between them. The CDR3 contains 12 residues. The germline gives CDR1 DFQATT, CDR2 SNEGSKA (reference sequence). The CDR3 DNA reads as TGCAGTGCTAGTCACTATCCCACTGAAGCTTTCTTT. Residues: CSASHYPTEAFF.

This clonotype was found a few times. The rearrangement links TRBV24-1 to TRBJ2-6, with D hard to call. The CDR3 covers 14 residues. Germline-derived CDR1 and CDR2 are KGHDR and SFDVKD. Trimming shortened V by 7 bases and J by 4 bases, and 10 bases separated the two germline ends. The CDR3 nucleotides are TGTGCCACCAGCCCCTTTGGAGGGGCCAACGTCCTGACTTTC. Its translation: CATSPFGGANVLTF.

J is TRBJ2-5 and V is TRBV29-1, with a weak D call TRBD2 (6 bases). The germline V gene encodes CDR1 SQVTM and CDR2 ANQGSEA. The CDR3 spans 12 residues. V gave up 7 bases and J gave up 1 base, with 10 bases separating them. CDR3 in DNA: TGCAGCGCGAGACTAGGCCAAGAGACCCAGTACTTC. This encodes CSARLGQETQYF.

This clonotype showed up just a few times. The junction does not match germline at one end; this may be a read error. The CDR3 is CATSETGPPF. CDR3 coding DNA: TGTGCCACCAGTGAGACGGGGCCCCCGTTT. J is TRBJ1-5 and V is TRBV24-1, with D possibly being TRBD1 (5 bases). CDR3 length: 10 amino acids. In germline, CDR1 is KGHDR, CDR2 SFDVKD.

This clonotype was observed a few times. V is TRBV4-1 and J is TRBJ2-7; no firm D call. The CDR3 sequence is 17 residues long. The germline gives CDR1 MGHRA, CDR2 YSYEKL. With 6 bases removed from V and 2 bases from J, the gap between germline ends came to 23 bases. CDR3 nucleotide sequence: TGCGCCAGCAGTCCCGACACCTACAATATGGGCACCTACGAGCAGTACTTC. The encoded protein is CASSPDTYNMGTYEQYF.

The rearrangement uses TRBV10-3 and TRBJ2-1, with TRBD1 as a possible D gene (6 bases). Germline V CDR1 and CDR2: ENHRY, SYGVKD. CDR3 length equals 13 residues. Between the trimmed V and J ends, which lost 2 bases and 10 bases, there was a span of 12 bases. The CDR3 bases are TGTGCCATCAGTGAGATGCCCGGGACAGAGCAGTTCTTC. Translating it yields CAISEMPGTEQFF.

The table lists this clonotype with a few counts. CDR3 DNA sequence: TGTGCCAGCAGCCCAATTAGGACGGACGTCCCTGGAAACACCATATATTTT. It specifies CASSPIRTDVPGNTIYF. J is TRBJ1-3 and V is TRBV11-2; no reliable D call. Trimming removed 5 bases from V and 2 bases from J, with 19 bases in between. The CDR3 extends over 17 amino acids. Germline values: CDR1 SGHAT, CDR2 FQNNGV.

A word on this clonotype: This sequence may be a read error, since a much larger clone differs from it by one base. The final CDR3 position lacks the conserved phenylalanine or tryptophan, pointing to a likely read error. This sequence joins TRBV10-3 and TRBJ2-7; no clear D gene. CDR1 and CDR2 (germline): ENHRY, SYGVKD. This CDR3 has 11 residues. V was pared by 2 bases and J by 2 bases, with 1 base between. The CDR3: CAISEAYEQYS. The DNA of the CDR3 is TGTGCCATCAGTGAGGCCTACGAGCAGTACTCC.

This clonotype was recorded a few times. At one boundary the junction diverges from the germline segment, which might be a read error. The chain employs TRBV6-6 and TRBJ2-6; D may be TRBD2 (5 bases). In germline, CDR1 is MNHNY, CDR2 SVGAGI (reference sequence). This CDR3 contains 17 residues. CDR3 nucleotides: TGTGCCAGTAGTTACCTCGAGGGCAGGACTGGGGCCAACGTCCTGACTTTC. As protein: CASSYLEGRTGANVLTF.

The sample holds many counts of this clonotype. The chain is built from TRBV7-9 and TRBJ2-5, with a tentative D call TRBD1 (6 bases). V was shortened by 6 bases and J by 7 bases, with 12 bases between the two germline ends. The CDR3 contains 12 residues. The germline gives CDR1 SEHNR, CDR2 FQNEAQ (reference sequence). CDR3 nucleotide sequence: TGTGCCAGCAGACAGACCAGGGGGACCCAGTACTTC. This codes for CASRQTRGTQYF.

V and J are TRBV5-1 and TRBJ2-1; weak D call: TRBD2 (5 bases). Trimming left V 0 bases short and J 7 bases short, with 11 bases between. The CDR3 has 14 residues. Per germline, CDR1 SGHRS and CDR2 YFSETQ. CDR3: CASSLVGERNEQFF. CDR3 DNA: TGCGCCAGCAGCTTGGTGGGAGAAAGGAATGAGCAGTTCTTC.

J is TRBJ2-6 and V is TRBV4-3; D is uncertain. The CDR3 runs 17 residues. V gave up 0 bases and J gave up 1 base, with 10 bases separating them. CDR1 is LGHNA and CDR2 is YSLEER in the germline V gene. The CDR3 DNA sequence: TGCGCCAGCAGCCAAGAGATCTTAGGGTCTGGGGCCAACGTCCTGACTTTC. It is translated as CASSQEILGSGANVLTF.

The V gene is TRBV7-2, the J gene TRBJ2-2; D remains unclear. The germline V and J ends were trimmed by 1 base and 7 bases, with 7 bases remaining between them. The CDR3 spans 13 residues. Germline CDR1 SGHTA, CDR2 FQGNSA. The CDR3 DNA sequence: TGTGCCAGCAGCTTAGGACGGGTCGGGGAGCTGTTTTTT. It specifies CASSLGRVGELFF.